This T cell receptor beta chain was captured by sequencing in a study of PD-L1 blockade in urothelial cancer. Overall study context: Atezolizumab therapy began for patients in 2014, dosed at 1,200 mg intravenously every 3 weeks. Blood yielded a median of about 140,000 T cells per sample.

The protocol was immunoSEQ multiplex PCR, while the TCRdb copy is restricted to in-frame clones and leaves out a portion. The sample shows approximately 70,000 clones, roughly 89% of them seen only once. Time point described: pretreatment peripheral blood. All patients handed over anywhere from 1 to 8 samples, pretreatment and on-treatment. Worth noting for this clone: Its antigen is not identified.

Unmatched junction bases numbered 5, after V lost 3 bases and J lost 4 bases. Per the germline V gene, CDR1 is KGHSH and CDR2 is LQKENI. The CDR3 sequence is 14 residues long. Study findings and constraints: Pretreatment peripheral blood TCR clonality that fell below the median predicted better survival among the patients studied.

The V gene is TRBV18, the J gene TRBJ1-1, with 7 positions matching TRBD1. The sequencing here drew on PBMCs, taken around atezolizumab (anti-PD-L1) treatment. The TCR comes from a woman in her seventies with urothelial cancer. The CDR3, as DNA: TGTGCCAGCTCACCGGCAGGGGGTGGCACTGAAGCTTTCTTT. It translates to CASSPAGGGTEAFF.